This T cell receptor beta chain originates from a study of spatial heterogeneity in lung cancer. Time point here: sample taken at primary tumor resection. The donors comprised some 78 untreated early-stage non-small cell lung cancer patients. Every cDNA TCR molecule received its own unique molecular identifier. From the 5' RACE reads, TCRdb called clonotypes with MiXCR, one entry per CDR3 protein. The table includes 5,800 or so distinct CDR3 sequences, 15% to 20% detected once. After removal of 2 bases from V and 6 bases from J, the junction contained 7 bases not matched to a gene. CDR3 size: 15 residues. Per germline, CDR1 GTSNPN and CDR2 SVGIG (reference sequence). This clonotype was seen a few times.

The chain is built from TRBV30 and TRBJ2-1, with 10 bases lining up with TRBD2. The specimen comprised normal lung tissue next to the tumor, sampled at surgery. The receptor was derived from a male donor with early-stage non-small cell lung cancer. This CDR3 is CAWSTASGRFNEQFF. For the CDR3, the DNA is TGTGCCTGGAGTACAGCTAGCGGGAGATTCAATGAGCAGTTCTTC. Using reference TRBV30 and TRBJ2-1 for the parts outside the CDR3, the full variable domain is SQTIHQWPATLVQPVGSPLSLECTVEGTSNPNLYWYRQAAGRGLQLLFYSVGIGQISSEVPQNLSASRPQDRQFILSSKKLLLSDSGFYLCAWSTASGRFNEQFFGPGTRLTVL.